This T cell receptor (beta chain) was found in a study of blood T cells in healthy people across ages. Healthy individuals of Caucasian origin from Russia, aged roughly 6 to 95, served as donors. About this clonotype itself: Its antigen is not known.

Study-wide results and limits: With age, beta diversity per million T cells declined roughly linearly, significantly by about 37. It was the long-lived donors that had more naive CD4+ cells and higher diversity than aged donors.

The germline gives CDR1 SGHRS, CDR2 YFSETQ. The V end was cut by 6 bases, the J end by 5 bases, with 8 bases between. This CDR3 region has 11 residues. The use of a sample-barcoded 5' primer and a J-beta primer mix characterized a second PCR of roughly 7 to 12 cycles. TCRdb re-derived calls from the 5' RACE reads in MiXCR, one entry per CDR3 protein. The sample includes approximately 770,000 distinct CDR3 sequences, 55% to 70% of them seen just once. Input material: blood. The receptor was derived from a man aged 30 to 45 in good health. The V and J genes are TRBV5-1 and TRBJ2-5, with no clear D. CDR3 nucleotides: TGCGCCAGCATTTACGGCGAGACCCAGTACTTC. Its protein product is CASIYGETQYF.